This entry concerns a single TCR beta chain. Its specificity is unknown. The assay was immunoSEQ multiplex PCR, and TCRdb's table has in-frame clones only and misses some. The table shows 65,000 or so clones, with about 90% occurring only once. These data belong to a study of Tregs in tolerant kidney transplant recipients. Study-level results: Validation in larger populations is needed because few patients were studied.

The CDR3 is made up of 11 amino acids. Germline V gene sequence: CDR1 SEHNR, CDR2 FQNEAQ (reference sequence). Trimming took off 5 bases at V and 6 bases at J, with 7 bases between the two ends. Mixed chimerism was transient after nonmyeloablative marrow transplants from related graft donors. The chain carries TRBV7-9 and TRBJ1-1; D unclear. Sequenced here: CD4+ T cells from blood (PBMCs), sampled 6 months after the transplant. The TCR originated in a human patient who received a combined kidney and bone marrow transplant. Some T cells may have originated in the graft donor. The CDR3 region has the DNA TGTGCCAGCAGCCCCACAGCTGAAGCTTTCTTT. Its protein product is CASSPTAEAFF.